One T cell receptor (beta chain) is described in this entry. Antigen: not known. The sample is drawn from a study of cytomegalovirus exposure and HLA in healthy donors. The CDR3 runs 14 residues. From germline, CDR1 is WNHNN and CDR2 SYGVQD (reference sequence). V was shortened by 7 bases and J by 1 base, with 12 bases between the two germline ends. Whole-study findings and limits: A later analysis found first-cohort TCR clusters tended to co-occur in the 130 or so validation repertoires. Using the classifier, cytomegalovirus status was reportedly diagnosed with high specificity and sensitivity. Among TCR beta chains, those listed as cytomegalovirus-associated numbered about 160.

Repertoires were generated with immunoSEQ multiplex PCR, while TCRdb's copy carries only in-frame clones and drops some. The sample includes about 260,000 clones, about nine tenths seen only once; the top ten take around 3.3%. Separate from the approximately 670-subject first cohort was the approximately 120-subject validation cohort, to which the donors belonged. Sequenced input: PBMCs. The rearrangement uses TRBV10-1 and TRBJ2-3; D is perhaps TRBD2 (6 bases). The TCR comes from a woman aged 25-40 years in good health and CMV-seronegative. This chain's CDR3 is CASIGDSCTDTQYF. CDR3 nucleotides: TGCGCCAGCATCGGGGACTCCTGCACAGATACGCAGTATTTT.